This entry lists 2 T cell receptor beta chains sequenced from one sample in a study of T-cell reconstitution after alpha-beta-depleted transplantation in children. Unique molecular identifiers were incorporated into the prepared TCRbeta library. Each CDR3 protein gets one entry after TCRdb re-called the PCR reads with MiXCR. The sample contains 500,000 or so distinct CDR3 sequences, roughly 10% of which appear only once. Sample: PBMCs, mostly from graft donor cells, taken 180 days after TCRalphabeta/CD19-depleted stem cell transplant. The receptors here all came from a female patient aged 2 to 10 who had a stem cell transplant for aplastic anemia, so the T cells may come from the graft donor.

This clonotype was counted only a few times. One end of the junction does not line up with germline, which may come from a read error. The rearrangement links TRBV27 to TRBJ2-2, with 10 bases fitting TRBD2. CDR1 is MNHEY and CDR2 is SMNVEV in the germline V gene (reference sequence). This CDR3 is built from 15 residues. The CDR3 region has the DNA TGTGCCAGCAAGGGACTAGCGCAGAACCCCGGGGAGCTGTTTTTT. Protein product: CASKGLAQNPGELFF.

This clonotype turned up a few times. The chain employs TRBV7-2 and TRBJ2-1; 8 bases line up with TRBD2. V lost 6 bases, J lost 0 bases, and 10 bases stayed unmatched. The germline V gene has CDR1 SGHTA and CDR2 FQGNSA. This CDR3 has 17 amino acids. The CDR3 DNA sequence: TGTGCCAGCAGGCCGGGGGGGTGGCGGAGCTCCTACAATGAGCAGTTCTTC. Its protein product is CASRPGGWRSSYNEQFF.